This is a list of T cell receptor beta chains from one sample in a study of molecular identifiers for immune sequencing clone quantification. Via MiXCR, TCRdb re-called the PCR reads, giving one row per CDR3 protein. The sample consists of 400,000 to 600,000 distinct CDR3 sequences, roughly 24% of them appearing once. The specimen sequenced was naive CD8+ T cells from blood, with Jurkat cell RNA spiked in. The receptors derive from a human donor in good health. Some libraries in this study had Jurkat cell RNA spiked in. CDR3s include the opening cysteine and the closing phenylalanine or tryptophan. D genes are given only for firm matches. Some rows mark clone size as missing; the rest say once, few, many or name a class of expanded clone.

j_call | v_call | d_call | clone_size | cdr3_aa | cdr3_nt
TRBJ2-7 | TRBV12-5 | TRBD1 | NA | CASGFAGQGAYEQYF | TGTGCTAGTGGTTTCGCTGGACAGGGGGCGTACGAGCAGTACTTC
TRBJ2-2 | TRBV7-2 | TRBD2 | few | CATFGASGIINTGELFF | TGTGCCACCTTCGGGGCTAGCGGGATTATAAACACCGGGGAGCTGTTTTTT
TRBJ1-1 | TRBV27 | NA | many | CASSFMGADTEAFF | TGTGCCAGCAGTTTCATGGGGGCCGACACTGAAGCTTTCTTT
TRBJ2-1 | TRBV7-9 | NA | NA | CASSLGAGPSYNEQFF | TGTGCCAGCAGCTTAGGTGCGGGCCCCTCCTACAATGAGCAGTTCTTC
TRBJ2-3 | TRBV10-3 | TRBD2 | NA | CAINSGGRTDTQYF | TGTGCCATCAATAGCGGGGGGCGCACAGATACGCAGTATTTT
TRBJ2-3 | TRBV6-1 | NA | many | CATTFELDITDTQYF | TGTGCCACCACGTTCGAGCTAGATATCACAGATACGCAGTATTTT
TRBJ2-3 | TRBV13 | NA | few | CASSSKGINTDTQYF | TGTGCCAGCAGCTCCAAGGGGATTAACACAGATACGCAGTATTTT
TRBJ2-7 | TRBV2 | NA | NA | CASSEATGSYEQHF | TGTGCCAGCAGTGAAGCCACAGGGAGCTACGAGCAGCACTTC
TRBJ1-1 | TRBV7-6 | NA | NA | CASSLPGPDTEAFF | TGTGCCAGCAGCTTACCTGGGCCCGACACTGAAGCTTTCTTT
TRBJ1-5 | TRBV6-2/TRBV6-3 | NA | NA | CASSAGQTHQPQHF | TGTGCCAGCAGCGCGGGCCAAACCCATCAGCCCCAGCATTTT
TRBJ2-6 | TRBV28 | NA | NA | CASSFRGSGANVPTF | TGTGCCAGCAGTTTTCGGGGAAGTGGGGCCAACGTCCCGACTTTC
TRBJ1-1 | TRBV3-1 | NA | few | CASSQDKGDTEAFF | TGTGCCAGCAGCCAAGATAAGGGGGACACTGAAGCTTTCTTT
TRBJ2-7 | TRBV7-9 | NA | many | CASSLEERRYEQYF | TGTGCCAGCAGCCTGGAGGAGCGGAGATACGAGCAGTACTTC
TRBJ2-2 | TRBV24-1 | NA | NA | CATTHPNTGELFF | TGTGCCACCACGCACCCGAACACCGGGGAGCTGTTTTTT
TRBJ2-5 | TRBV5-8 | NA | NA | CASSLELAPETQYF | TGTGCCAGCAGCTTGGAACTAGCTCCCGAGACCCAGTACTTC
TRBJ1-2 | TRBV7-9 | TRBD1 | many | CASSPTGARGYTF | TGTGCCAGCAGCCCAACAGGGGCTCGCGGCTACACCTTC
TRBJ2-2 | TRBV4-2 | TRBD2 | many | CASSQEIGTSRNTGELFF | TGTGCCAGCAGCCAAGAGATCGGGACTAGCCGCAACACCGGGGAGCTGTTTTTT
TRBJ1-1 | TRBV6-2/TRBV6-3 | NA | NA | CASSIAWGTEAFF | TGTGCCAGCAGCATAGCCTGGGGCACTGAAGCTTTCTTT
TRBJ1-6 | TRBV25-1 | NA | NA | CASSELSDYSPLHF | TGTGCCAGCAGTGAATTGTCAGATTATTCACCCCTCCACTTT
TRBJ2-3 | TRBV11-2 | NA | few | CASSLDRGLGTDTQYF | TGTGCCAGCAGCTTAGATCGGGGGCTGGGCACAGATACGCAGTATTTT
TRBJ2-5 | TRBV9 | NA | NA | CASSAKYQETQYF | TGTGCCAGCAGCGCCAAGTATCAAGAGACCCAGTACTTC
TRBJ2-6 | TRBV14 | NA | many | CASSPRSGHPSGANVLTF | TGTGCCAGCAGCCCCAGGTCAGGGCATCCCTCTGGGGCCAACGTCCTGACTTTC
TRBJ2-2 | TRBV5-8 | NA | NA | CASSLVPGQAGELFF | TGTGCCAGCAGCTTGGTTCCGGGTCAGGCCGGGGAGCTGTTTTTT
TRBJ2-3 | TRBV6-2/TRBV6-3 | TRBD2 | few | CASSQLRAGGADTQYF | TGTGCCAGCAGCCAACTCCGAGCGGGAGGAGCAGATACGCAGTATTTT
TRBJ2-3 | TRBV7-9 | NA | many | CASSGGVRTDTQYF | TGTGCCAGCAGCGGGGGCGTGCGCACAGATACGCAGTATTTT
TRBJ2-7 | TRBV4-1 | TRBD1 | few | CASSPTGVQGQYF | TGCGCCAGCAGCCCGACAGGGGTTCAAGGGCAGTACTTC
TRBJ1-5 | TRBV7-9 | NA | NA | CASSLATETSYQPQHF | TGTGCCAGCAGCTTGGCGACAGAGACTAGCTATCAGCCCCAGCATTTT
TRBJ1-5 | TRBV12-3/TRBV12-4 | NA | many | CASSPPDNSNQPQHF | TGTGCCAGCAGTCCCCCGGACAATAGCAATCAGCCCCAGCATTTT